Following are 20 T cell receptor beta chains from one sample sequenced in a study of blood T cell repertoires in COVID-19. Clones were read by immunoSEQ multiplex PCR, and TCRdb kept only the in-frame ones, dropping some. The sample lists some 460,000 clones, 87% occurring once. Sequencing input: PBMCs or T cells enriched from blood (not recorded which). The source is a woman between 18 and 30 years old who had recovered from COVID-19.

As concerns this clone: Different DNA sequences within this sample yield the same CDR3. The genes are TRBV10-1 and TRBJ2-1; 10 bases are shared with TRBD2. Germline V gene lookup returns CDR1 WNHNN and CDR2 SYGVQD (reference sequence). J was trimmed by 5 bases and V by 6 bases; bases with no gene match: 4. CDR3 length equals 14 residues. CDR3 region: CASSLAGENNEQFF. CDR3 sequence (DNA): TGCGCCAGCAGCCTAGCGGGGGAAAACAATGAGCAGTTCTTC.

V gene TRBV19 combines with J gene TRBJ1-4; 7 positions match TRBD1. After removal of 0 bases from V and 5 bases from J, the junction contained 12 bases not matched to a gene. Germline-derived CDR1 and CDR2 are LNHDA and SQIVND (reference sequence). The CDR3 extends over 18 amino acids. The CDR3 region has the DNA TGTGCCAGTAGTATAGATGGCCCCGGACAGGACCTAAATGAAAAACTGTTTTTT. Translating it yields CASSIDGPGQDLNEKLFF.

This clone was seen only once. The chain combines TRBV10-3 with TRBJ2-2; D call uncertain. CDR1 is ENHRY and CDR2 is SYGVKD in the germline V gene. The CDR3 consists of 14 residues. V lost 4 bases to trimming and J lost 7 bases, with 13 bases between them. This chain's CDR3 is CAISAIPANGELFF. For the CDR3, the DNA is TGTGCCATCAGTGCAATCCCAGCGAACGGGGAGCTGTTTTTT.

The chain uses TRBV20-1 and TRBJ1-1; TRBD1 matches at 9 bases. Trimming at V came to 3 bases and at J to 1 base, leaving 6 bases not matched to a gene. The CDR3 is made up of 15 amino acids. Looked up from germline, CDR1 is DFQATT and CDR2 is SNEGSKA (reference sequence). The CDR3 sequence: CSASVQGAENTEAFF. The CDR3 coding sequence is TGCAGTGCTAGTGTACAGGGGGCAGAGAACACTGAAGCTTTCTTT.

The V gene is TRBV5-6, the J gene TRBJ2-7; D call uncertain. Trimming took 1 base from V and 2 from J, leaving 10 bases between them. CDR1 SGHDT and CDR2 YYEEEE come from the germline V gene. CDR3 length: 14 amino acids. CDR3 amino acids: CASSLFPSTYEQYF. CDR3 DNA sequence: TGTGCCAGCAGCTTGTTCCCATCCACCTACGAGCAGTACTTC. Together with reference TRBV5-6 and TRBJ2-7, the CDR3 gives the full variable domain: DAGVTQSPTHLIKTRGQQVTLRCSPKSGHDTVSWYQQALGQGPQFIFQYYEEEERQRGNFPDRFSGHQFPNYSSELNVNALLLGDSALYLCASSLFPSTYEQYFGPGTRLTVT.

This chain connects TRBV29-1 to TRBJ1-5, with D uncertain. Trimming took off 6 bases at V and 0 bases at J, with 15 bases between the two ends. Per germline, CDR1 SQVTM and CDR2 ANQGSEA. CDR3 length equals 15 residues. The CDR3 here is CSVSSGMDSNQPQHF. In DNA, the CDR3 is TGCAGCGTCTCCTCAGGTATGGATAGCAATCAGCCCCAGCATTTT. The entire variable domain, with the rest obtained from reference TRBV29-1 and TRBJ1-5, is as follows: SAVISQKPSRDICQRGTSLTIQCQVDSQVTMMFWYRQQPGQSLTLIATANQGSEATYESGFVIDKFPISRPNLTFSTLTVSNMSPEDSSIYLCSVSSGMDSNQPQHFGDGTRLSIL.

The J gene is TRBJ2-1, the V gene TRBV12-5, with TRBD2 identical over 10 bases. The germline CDR1 and CDR2 sequences are LGHNT and FRNRAP. CDR3 length: 16 residues. The V gene end was trimmed by 2 bases and the J gene end by 4 bases; junction bases not matched to a gene: 5. The CDR3 nucleotides read TGTGCTAGTGGTTTGCGTCTAGCGGGGGCTTACAATGAGCAGTTCTTC. This gives the protein CASGLRLAGAYNEQFF. Drawing the rest from reference TRBV12-5 and TRBJ2-1, the complete variable domain is DARVTQTPRHKVTEMGQEVTMRCQPILGHNTVFWYRQTMMQGLELLAYFRNRAPLDDSGMPKDRFSAEMPDATLATLKIQPSEPRDSAVYFCASGLRLAGAYNEQFFGPGTRLTVL.

The gene calls are TRBV7-3 and TRBJ1-1; unclear D gene. The V gene's germline CDR1 is SGHTA and CDR2 FQGTGA. The V gene lost 0 bases and the J gene lost 6 bases, with 8 bases spanning the gap. The CDR3 consists of 13 residues. CDR3 amino acids: CASSLTRGSEAFF. CDR3 nucleotides: TGTGCCAGCAGCTTAACCCGCGGATCTGAAGCTTTCTTT.

J is TRBJ2-1 and V is TRBV19; the D gene is possibly TRBD2 (6 bases). This CDR3 region has 14 residues. Germline CDR1 is LNHDA and CDR2 is SQIVND (reference sequence). Between the trimmed V and J ends, which lost 9 bases and 6 bases, there was a span of 18 bases. The CDR3 bases are TGTGCCAGGGCCGAGGTAAGGGACTGCAATGAGCAGTTCTTC. This translates into CARAEVRDCNEQFF.

In this sample, this clone turned up once. The chain is built from TRBV2 and TRBJ1-4, with 9 bases aligning to TRBD1. The germline CDR1 and CDR2 sequences are SNHLY and FYNNEI. This CDR3 has 14 residues. J lost 8 bases, V lost 10 bases, and 11 bases had no gene match. CDR3 region: CATTYRGRGEKLFF. The CDR3 nucleotides are TGTGCCACTACTTACAGGGGGCGCGGGGAAAAACTGTTTTTT.

This rearrangement joins TRBV7-2 to TRBJ2-7; 9 nucleotides agree with TRBD2. This CDR3 spans 15 amino acids. Germline V gene lookup returns CDR1 SGHTA and CDR2 FQGNSA. V shed 2 bases and J 0 bases; nucleotides not matched to a gene: 2. The CDR3 DNA reads as TGTGCCAGCAGCTTACTAGCGGGGAGCTCCTACGAGCAGTACTTC. It is translated as CASSLLAGSSYEQYF. The whole variable domain, remainder taken from reference TRBV7-2 and TRBJ2-7, is GAGVSQSPSNKVTEKGKDVELRCDPISGHTALYWYRQSLGQGLEFLIYFQGNSAPDKSGLPSDRFSAERTGGSVSTLTIQRTQQEDSAVYLCASSLLAGSSYEQYFGPGTRLTVT.

J is TRBJ2-5 and V is TRBV6-5; D is perhaps TRBD1 (5 bases). The CDR3 is 14 amino acids. Trimming stripped 7 bases from V and 5 bases from J, with 17 bases between. From germline, CDR1 is MNHEY and CDR2 SVGAGI. CDR3 residues: CASKGQENRETQYF. For the CDR3, the DNA is TGTGCCAGCAAGGGGCAGGAAAACAGGGAGACCCAGTACTTC.

The chain's CDR3 is CASSGPFDEQYF. CDR3 sequence (DNA): TGTGCCAGTAGTGGGCCTTTTGACGAGCAGTACTTC. This chain links TRBV28 with TRBJ2-7; D not resolved. Germline V gives CDR1 MDHEN, CDR2 SYDVKM. This CDR3 region has 12 residues. V was pared by 9 bases and J by 5 bases, with 14 bases between. Full variable domain (rest looked up from reference TRBV28 and TRBJ2-7): DVKVTQSSRYLVKRTGEKVFLECVQDMDHENMFWYRQDPGLGLRLIYFSYDVKMKEKGDIPEGYSVSREKKERFSLILESASTNQTSMYLCASSGPFDEQYFGPGTRLTVT.

This clone has a single count. The gene calls are TRBV2 and TRBJ1-6; D perhaps matches TRBD1 (5 bases). Trimming cost V 2 bases and J 5 bases, with 10 bases left between them. From germline, CDR1 is SNHLY and CDR2 FYNNEI. CDR3 length: 15 residues. The CDR3 protein is CASSELGLHNSPLHF. In DNA, the CDR3 is TGTGCCAGCAGTGAATTGGGACTTCATAATTCACCCCTCCACTTT.

This clone occurred once. This rearrangement joins TRBV29-1 to TRBJ1-2; tentatively, D is TRBD1 (5 bases). The CDR3 totals 15 residues. Trimming left V 0 bases short and J 8 bases short, with 19 bases between. Germline CDR1 is SQVTM and CDR2 is ANQGSEA. CDR3 loop: CSVEERVFQGGGYTF. The DNA for the CDR3 is TGCAGCGTTGAAGAAAGGGTCTTTCAGGGAGGGGGCTACACCTTC.

This CDR3 reads CASSVLSRGLNTEAFF. CDR3 DNA sequence: TGTGCCAGTAGTGTGCTGTCCAGGGGGTTGAACACTGAAGCTTTCTTT. The chain combines TRBV19 with TRBJ1-1, with TRBD1 matching 7 bases. The CDR3 sequence is 16 residues long. Germline-derived CDR1 and CDR2 are LNHDA and SQIVND (reference sequence). Trimming at V came to 5 bases and at J to 0 bases, leaving 9 bases not matched to a gene.

This chain connects TRBV10-3 to TRBJ2-2; 8 bases map to TRBD2. V lost 2 bases, J lost 3 bases, and 8 bases stayed unmatched. The length of the CDR3 is 17 residues. The germline gives CDR1 ENHRY, CDR2 SYGVKD. CDR3 region: CAISENLGLVDTGELFF. Written as DNA, the CDR3 is TGTGCCATCAGTGAGAATTTGGGACTAGTTGACACCGGGGAGCTGTTTTTT.

The genes are TRBV28 and TRBJ2-7; D may be TRBD1 (5 bases). The CDR3 is made up of 13 amino acids. The V and J ends lost 7 bases and 4 bases respectively, with 14 bases between them. Germline values: CDR1 MDHEN, CDR2 SYDVKM. CDR3 protein: CASKSRVRYEQYF. Here the CDR3 DNA reads TGTGCCAGCAAGTCCAGGGTAAGGTACGAGCAGTACTTC.

This clone was found a few times. This chain links TRBV19 with TRBJ1-3, with unresolved D. The CDR3 runs to 14 residues. The V and J ends lost 5 bases and 2 bases respectively, with 10 bases between them. Germline V CDR1 and CDR2: LNHDA, SQIVND (reference sequence). The chain's CDR3 is CASSPSRAGNTIYF. As DNA, the CDR3 is TGTGCCAGTAGTCCCTCACGCGCTGGAAACACCATATATTTT.

The chain is built from TRBV9 and TRBJ2-7; 8 nucleotides agree with TRBD2. CDR3 length: 14 residues. Germline CDR1 and CDR2: SGDLS and YYNGEE. V shed 4 bases, J shed 2 bases, and the junction held 5 bases outside the gene matches. The CDR3 loop reads CASSPWTSTYEQYF. The CDR3 DNA is TGTGCCAGCAGCCCTTGGACTAGCACCTACGAGCAGTACTTC.